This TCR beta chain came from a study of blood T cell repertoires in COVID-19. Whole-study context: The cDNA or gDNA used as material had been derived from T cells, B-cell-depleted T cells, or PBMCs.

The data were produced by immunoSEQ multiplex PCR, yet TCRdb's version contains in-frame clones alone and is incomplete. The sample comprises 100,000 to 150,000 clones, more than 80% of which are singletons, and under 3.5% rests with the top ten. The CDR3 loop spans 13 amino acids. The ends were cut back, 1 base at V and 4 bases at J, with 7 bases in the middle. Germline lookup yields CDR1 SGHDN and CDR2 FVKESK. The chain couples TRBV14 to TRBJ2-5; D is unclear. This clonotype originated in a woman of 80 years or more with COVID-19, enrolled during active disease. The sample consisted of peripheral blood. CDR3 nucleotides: TGTGCCAGCAGCCAAGGTTCTGTAGAGACCCAGTACTTC. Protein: CASSQGSVETQYF.